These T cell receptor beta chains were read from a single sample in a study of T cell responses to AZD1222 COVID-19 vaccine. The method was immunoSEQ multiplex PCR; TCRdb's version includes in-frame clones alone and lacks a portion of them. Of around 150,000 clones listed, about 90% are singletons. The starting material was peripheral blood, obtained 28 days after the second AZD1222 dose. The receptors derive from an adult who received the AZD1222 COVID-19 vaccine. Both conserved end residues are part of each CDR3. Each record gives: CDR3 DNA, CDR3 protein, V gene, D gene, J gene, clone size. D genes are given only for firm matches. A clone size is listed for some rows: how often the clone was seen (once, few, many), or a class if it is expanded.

TGTGCCAGCGTGGGGGGTGGCACTGAAGCTTTCTTT CASVGGGTEAFF TRBV6-5 . TRBJ1-1 once
TGTGCCATCAGTGATGGCCTCCAAGAGACCCAGTACTTC CAISDGLQETQYF TRBV10-3 . TRBJ2-5 once
TGTGCCAGCAGCTTGGGGGGATCTGTAGGTCAGCCCCAGCATTTT CASSLGGSVGQPQHF TRBV5-5 . TRBJ1-5 once
TGTGCCAGCATATGGACTAGCGGTGGCTTC CASIWTSGGF TRBV6-5 TRBD2 TRBJ2-7 .
TGTGCCAGCCACTGGGGACCGATAAACACTGAAGCTTTCTTT CASHWGPINTEAFF TRBV27 . TRBJ1-1 .
TGCACCAGCAGCCACCAAGCCGGTCAGCCCCAGCATTTT CTSSHQAGQPQHF TRBV1 . TRBJ1-5 .
TGTGCCAGCAGCACTTGGGGGGGGACGAGCTCCTACAATGAGCAGTTCTTC CASSTWGGTSSYNEQFF TRBV7-2 TRBD2 TRBJ2-1 .
TGTGCCAGCAGCTCCGCCACGGGAGGGAACTATGGCTACACCTTC CASSSATGGNYGYTF TRBV5-4 . TRBJ1-2 .
TGTGCCTGGAGTGGGAAAGTCCGGGACCTAGATCACTACGAGCAGTACTTC CAWSGKVRDLDHYEQYF TRBV30 . TRBJ2-7 once
TGTGCTAGTGGTTTGGGGCCCACCCGGTACGAGCAGTACTTC CASGLGPTRYEQYF TRBV12-5 . TRBJ2-7 .
TGTGCCAGCAGTGCGGTCCAGATGAACACTGAAGCTTTCTTT CASSAVQMNTEAFF TRBV2 . TRBJ1-1 .
TGTGCCAGTAGTACCTCGTCGGGCCGGAGGATCTCACCCCTCCACTTT CASSTSSGRRISPLHF TRBV19 . TRBJ1-6 .
TGTGCCAGCCTTGGACAGGGGGAGATCTATGGCTACACCTTC CASLGQGEIYGYTF TRBV6-5 TRBD1 TRBJ1-2 .
TGTGCCAGCTCACCACCCTCCTCTGCTTCTGGAAACACCATATATTTT CASSPPSSASGNTIYF TRBV18 . TRBJ1-3 .
TGTGCCAGCAGCTTAGATGGGACAGGATGGGAGACCCAGTACTTC CASSLDGTGWETQYF TRBV11-2 TRBD1 TRBJ2-5 .
TGTGCCAGCAGCCCGCGCCGCGTAGGCCTCAACTACGAGCAGTACTTC CASSPRRVGLNYEQYF TRBV7-2 . TRBJ2-7 .
TGCGCCAGCAGCCAAGATGGGGGGAACACTGAAGCTTTCTTT CASSQDGGNTEAFF TRBV4-1 . TRBJ1-1 .
TGTGCCAGCAGCCCGGGACAGGGGGCCGGGCTGTTTTTT CASSPGQGAGLFF TRBV9 TRBD1 TRBJ2-2 .